The present TCR beta chain was sequenced within a study of T cells after yellow fever vaccination. TCRdb itself ran the 5' RACE reads through MiXCR, one entry per CDR3 protein. The data contain 300,000 to 400,000 distinct CDR3 sequences, 4% of them singletons. The V end was cut by 0 bases, the J end by 8 bases, with 15 bases between. The CDR3 length is 15 residues. Germline V lookup: CDR1 SGHNT, CDR2 YYREEE (reference sequence). Ten or more counts support this clonotype. This clonotype was sampled from a man younger than 30 who received the YFV17D yellow fever vaccine. V usage is TRBV5-4 and J usage is TRBJ2-1; possibly TRBD1 for D (5 bases). The material was PBMCs, obtained 5 days after the yellow fever booster vaccination. The CDR3 DNA follows: TGTGCCAGCAGCTTGGGACAGAGAAAATACGATGAGCAGTTCTTC. This gives the protein CASSLGQRKYDEQFF.